The 26 T cell receptor beta chains listed next were all sequenced from one sample in a study of T cell responses to AZD1222 COVID-19 vaccine. Sequencing was performed with immunoSEQ multiplex PCR; in TCRdb, only in-frame clones are kept and a portion is missing. The table includes just over 30,000 clones, around nine tenths detected once. The material sequenced was peripheral blood, taken 28 days after the second AZD1222 dose. The receptor source for this set is an adult who received the AZD1222 COVID-19 vaccine.

V usage is TRBV19 and J usage is TRBJ2-4, with a weak D call TRBD2 (6 bases). The germline V gene encodes CDR1 LNHDA and CDR2 SQIVND (reference sequence). The CDR3 covers 16 residues. V was shortened by 4 bases and J by 9 bases, with 22 bases between the two germline ends. CDR3 nucleotides: TGTGCCAGTAGTAACACCGGGCGGGGTTTCACGCGCATTCAGTACTTC. Protein product: CASSNTGRGFTRIQYF.

CDR3 DNA sequence: TGTGCCAGCAGCTTGGGGACAGGGTATGGCTACACCTTC. It specifies CASSLGTGYGYTF. The V gene is TRBV5-6, the J gene TRBJ1-2; 8 positions match TRBD1. Germline trimming cut 0 bases from V and 5 bases from J; bases unmatched to any gene: 0. CDR1 is SGHDT, CDR2 YYEEEE, per germline. This CDR3 contains 13 residues.

This chain uses TRBV7-2 with TRBJ2-1; possibly TRBD1 for D (6 bases). CDR3 length: 15 residues. V lost 5 bases, J lost 0 bases, and 11 bases lay in between. The germline V gene encodes CDR1 SGHTA and CDR2 FQGNSA. Written as DNA, the CDR3 is TGTGCCAGCAGCGAAGACAGGAGCTCCTACAATGAGCAGTTCTTC. Translating it yields CASSEDRSSYNEQFF.

The chain couples TRBV24-1 to TRBJ2-7; the match to TRBD1 covers 11 bases. Trimming removed 3 bases from V and 3 bases from J; junction bases left unmatched: 3. Looked up from germline, CDR1 is KGHDR and CDR2 is SFDVKD. This CDR3 is 15 amino acids long. CDR3 nucleotide sequence: TGTGCCACCAGTGATCCGGGACAGGGGGTCTACGAGCAGTACTTC. As protein: CATSDPGQGVYEQYF.

A single count supports this clone. The chain is built from TRBV18 and TRBJ2-3; TRBD2 is a possible D gene (7 bases). This CDR3 is 16 amino acids long. Per germline, CDR1 KGHSH and CDR2 LQKENI. V lost 4 bases, J lost 0 bases, and 14 bases lay in between. The CDR3, as DNA: TGTGCCAGCTCACTGGGGGGGCCGGCGAGCACAGATACGCAGTATTTT. Its translation: CASSLGGPASTDTQYF.

As for this clone: One junction end does not reproduce the germline sequence, and a read error may be involved. V is TRBV18 and J is TRBJ1-5; D is perhaps TRBD1 (5 bases). Germline V CDR1 and CDR2: KGHSH, LQKENI. The CDR3 has 13 amino acids. In DNA form, the CDR3 reads TGTGCCAGCTCACCGGGACGGAGAGGGACCCAACATTTT. Translation: CASSPGRRGTQHF.

The rearrangement joins TRBV12-3 or TRBV12-4 to TRBJ2-3; no clear D. With 6 bases removed from V and 0 bases from J, the gap between germline ends came to 7 bases. The length of the CDR3 is 13 residues. CDR3 nucleotide sequence: TGTGCCAGCAGCCCCGTAAGCACAGATACGCAGTATTTT. It specifies CASSPVSTDTQYF.

The chain uses TRBV20-1 and TRBJ1-3; D uncertain. Germline CDR1 DFQATT, CDR2 SNEGSKA (reference sequence). The CDR3 totals 11 residues. Trimming left V 6 bases short and J 0 bases short, with 3 bases between. Written as DNA, the CDR3 is TGCAGTGCGGTCTCTGGAAACACCATATATTTT. Its protein product is CSAVSGNTIYF.

The V call is TRBV19, the J call TRBJ1-5; 9 nucleotides agree with TRBD1. V dropped 5 bases and J dropped 0; count of bases not matched to a gene: 5. The CDR3 has 16 residues. CDR1 LNHDA and CDR2 SQIVND come from the germline V gene (reference sequence). The CDR3 spells CASSDRGSYSNQPQHF. DNA for the CDR3: TGTGCCAGTAGTGACAGGGGGTCTTATAGCAATCAGCCCCAGCATTTT.

This clone appeared a single time. The genes are TRBV15 and TRBJ2-1; D not resolved. This CDR3 has 17 residues. Germline values: CDR1 LNHNV, CDR2 YYDKDF (reference sequence). Trimming left V 1 base short and J 1 base short, with 14 bases between. The CDR3 here is CATSRGPTVNSYNEQFF. The CDR3, as DNA: TGTGCCACCAGCAGAGGCCCTACAGTTAATTCCTACAATGAGCAGTTCTTC.

The chain recombines TRBV19 with TRBJ1-1; D call uncertain. In germline, CDR1 is LNHDA, CDR2 SQIVND (reference sequence). Trimming pared 5 bases from V and 6 bases from J, leaving 19 bases between. CDR3 size: 15 residues. The CDR3 nucleotides are TGTGCCAGTAGTCCGAGGACCGCAGTCTACTCTGAAGCTTTCTTT. Translating it yields CASSPRTAVYSEAFF.

As regards this clone: One end of the junction fails to match germline, which may point to a read error. The rearrangement joins TRBV7-3 to TRBJ1-2, with D possibly being TRBD1 (6 bases). CDR1 and CDR2 from the germline V gene are SGHTA and FQGTGA. The CDR3 covers 12 residues. CDR3 amino acids: CASSQGNGSPFF. In DNA, the CDR3 is TGTGCCAGCAGCCAGGGGAACGGATCACCATTCTTC.

The rearrangement uses TRBV19 and TRBJ1-1; TRBD1 matches at 8 bases. Germline loops: CDR1 LNHDA, CDR2 SQIVND (reference sequence). Trimming removed 4 bases from V and 7 bases from J; junction bases left unmatched: 5. This CDR3 region has 13 residues. The CDR3 loop reads CASSTGTGGEAFF. The CDR3 DNA is TGTGCCAGTAGTACCGGGACAGGTGGTGAAGCTTTCTTT.

The CDR3 loop reads CASSRGESYNEQFF. The CDR3 DNA reads as TGCGCCAGCAGCCGGGGGGAATCCTACAATGAGCAGTTCTTC. The rearrangement uses TRBV5-1 and TRBJ2-1; TRBD2 matches at 7 bases. This CDR3 is built from 14 residues. The germline V gene has CDR1 SGHRS and CDR2 YFSETQ. After removal of 4 bases from V and 1 base from J, the junction contained 2 bases not matched to a gene.

Only one count was recorded for this clone. The rearrangement joins TRBV5-1 to TRBJ2-3, with 8 nucleotides matching TRBD1. The CDR3 totals 16 residues. Germline V gene lookup returns CDR1 SGHRS and CDR2 YFSETQ. With 0 bases clipped from V and 4 bases from J, the junction kept 7 bases outside the gene matches. CDR3 coding DNA: TGCGCCAGCAGCTTGGGACAGGGGAATGGCGCAGATACGCAGTATTTT. It encodes CASSLGQGNGADTQYF.

The rearrangement joins TRBV29-1 to TRBJ1-5; TRBD1 is a possible D gene (6 bases). Germline assignment: CDR1 SQVTM and CDR2 ANQGSEA. Trimming took off 6 bases at V and 5 bases at J, with 14 bases between the two ends. The CDR3 length is 13 residues. CDR3 protein: CSVATGSHQPQHF. DNA of the CDR3: TGCAGCGTCGCCACAGGGTCCCATCAGCCCCAGCATTTT.

Only one count was recorded for this clone. The J gene is TRBJ1-1, the V gene TRBV5-4; D is unclear. Trimming took 0 bases from V and 0 from J, leaving 6 bases between them. Germline V gene lookup returns CDR1 SGHNT and CDR2 YYREEE (reference sequence). The CDR3 covers 14 residues. This chain's CDR3 is CASSLGQMNTEAFF. CDR3 bases: TGTGCCAGCAGCTTGGGGCAGATGAACACTGAAGCTTTCTTT.

This chain links TRBV18 with TRBJ1-5; 8 nucleotides line up with TRBD1. The CDR3 totals 13 residues. V was pared by 6 bases and J by 9 bases, with 7 bases of the junction left unmatched. Germline loops: CDR1 KGHSH, CDR2 LQKENI. CDR3 bases: TGTGCCAGCTCGCCGGGACAGGCTGCGCCCCAGCATTTT. Protein: CASSPGQAAPQHF.

DNA of the CDR3: TGTGCCAGCAGTTACTCGGGGGGAAATGCTTTCTTT. It encodes CASSYSGGNAFF. The genes are TRBV6-2 or TRBV6-3 and TRBJ1-1, with D possibly TRBD1 on 5 matching bases. V shed 0 bases and J shed 11 bases, with 10 bases lying between them. The CDR3 is 12 residues long. CDR1 MNHEY and CDR2 SVGEGT come from the germline V gene.

The CDR3 protein is CASSPPAQGYGYTF. In nucleotides, the CDR3 is TGTGCCAGCTCACCACCTGCTCAGGGCTATGGCTACACCTTC. This chain uses TRBV18 with TRBJ1-2, with D maybe TRBD1 (5 bases). V was pared by 0 bases and J by 4 bases, with 9 bases between. Germline V gene lookup returns CDR1 KGHSH and CDR2 LQKENI. The CDR3 spans 14 residues.

The chain employs TRBV3-1 (or the pseudogene TRBV3-2) and TRBJ1-2; D possibly corresponds to TRBD1 (6 bases). V was trimmed by 4 bases and J by 6 bases, leaving 12 bases between them. Germline loops: CDR1 LGHDT, CDR2 YNNKEL (reference sequence). This CDR3 comprises 13 residues. DNA for the CDR3: TGTGCCAGCAGCCCTTTACAGGGTGATGGCTACACCTTC. Protein product: CASSPLQGDGYTF.

This clone appeared once. This chain links TRBV19 with TRBJ2-6; D could derive from TRBD1 or TRBD2 (5 bases each). Trimming took 5 bases from V and 2 from J, leaving 16 bases between them. Looked up from germline, CDR1 is LNHDA and CDR2 is SQIVND (reference sequence). This CDR3 region has 17 residues. CDR3 loop: CASSPPWGYTGANVLTF. The DNA for the CDR3 is TGTGCCAGTAGTCCCCCCTGGGGGTATACTGGGGCCAACGTCCTGACTTTC.

V usage is TRBV18 and J usage is TRBJ1-6, with D unclear. Germline-derived CDR1 and CDR2 are KGHSH and LQKENI. The CDR3 length is 14 residues. Deletions cut 4 bases from V and 9 bases from J, with 13 bases between. The chain's CDR3 is CASSREGDSSPLHF. CDR3 sequence (DNA): TGTGCCAGCTCACGGGAGGGTGATAGTTCACCCCTCCACTTT.

V is TRBV4-3 and J is TRBJ1-2; D ambiguous. The V end lost 1 base, the J end lost 4 bases, and 13 bases lay between the germline ends. This CDR3 is 15 amino acids long. Germline V gene data show CDR1 as LGHNA and CDR2 as YSLEER. The CDR3, as DNA: TGCGCCAGCAGCCAAGTAATAGGAGGACCCTATGGCTACACCTTC. It yields the protein CASSQVIGGPYGYTF.

The rearrangement links TRBV5-6 to TRBJ1-6; D remains unclear. The CDR3 contains 14 residues. V lost 1 base and J lost 8, with 10 bases in between. Germline CDR1 reads SGHDT; CDR2 reads YYEEEE. CDR3 loop: CASSLRSGDSPLHF. CDR3 in DNA: TGTGCCAGCAGCTTGAGGTCTGGGGATTCACCCCTCCACTTT.

The J gene is TRBJ2-7, the V gene TRBV14; D is possibly TRBD2 (6 bases). The germline CDR1 and CDR2 sequences are SGHDN and FVKESK. The CDR3 runs to 15 residues. Trimming shortened V by 1 base and J by 2 bases, and 12 bases separated the two germline ends. The CDR3 protein is CASSQGYGRAYEQYF. The CDR3 DNA sequence: TGTGCCAGCAGCCAAGGGTACGGGAGAGCCTACGAGCAGTACTTC.